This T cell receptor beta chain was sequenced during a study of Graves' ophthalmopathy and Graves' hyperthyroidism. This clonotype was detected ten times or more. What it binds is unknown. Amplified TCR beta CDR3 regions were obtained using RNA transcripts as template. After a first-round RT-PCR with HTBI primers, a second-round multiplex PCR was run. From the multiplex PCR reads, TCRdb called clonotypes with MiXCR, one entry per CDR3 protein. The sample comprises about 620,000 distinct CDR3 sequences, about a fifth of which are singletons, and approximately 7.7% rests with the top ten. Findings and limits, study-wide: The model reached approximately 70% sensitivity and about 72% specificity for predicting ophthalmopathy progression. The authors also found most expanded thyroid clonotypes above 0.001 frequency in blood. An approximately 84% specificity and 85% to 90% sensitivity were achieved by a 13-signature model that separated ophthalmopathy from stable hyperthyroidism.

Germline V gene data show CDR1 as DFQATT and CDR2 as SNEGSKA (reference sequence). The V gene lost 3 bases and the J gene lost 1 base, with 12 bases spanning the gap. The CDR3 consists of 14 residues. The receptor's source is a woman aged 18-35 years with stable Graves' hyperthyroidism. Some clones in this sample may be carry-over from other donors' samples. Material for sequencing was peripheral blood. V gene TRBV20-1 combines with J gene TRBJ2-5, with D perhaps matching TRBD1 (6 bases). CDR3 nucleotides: TGCAGTGCTAGCCCTGGGGGCACCCAAGAGACCCAGTACTTC. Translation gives CSASPGGTQETQYF.